This T cell receptor beta chain was identified during a study of OX40 agonist ivuxolimab in advanced cancers. Study summary: Males comprised 75% to 90% of the group, whose mean age was roughly 60 years (range 23 to 79).

The assay was immunoSEQ multiplex PCR, and TCRdb's table has in-frame clones only and misses some. Of approximately 86,000 clones in the sample, 86% were seen once. A history of autoimmune disease or systemic immunosuppression excluded patients. CDR1 and CDR2 (germline): SEHNR, FQNEAQ (reference sequence). CDR3 length: 12 residues. V dropped 4 bases and J dropped 7 bases, with 11 bases sitting between them. Material: CD4+ or CD8+ T cells sorted from blood, obtained in a trial of the OX40 agonist ivuxolimab. This clonotype was obtained from an adult with an advanced solid tumor such as melanoma, head and neck, liver or kidney cancer. V and J are TRBV7-9 and TRBJ2-7; D may be TRBD1 (6 bases). CDR3 region: CASSSNRDEQYF. The CDR3 DNA sequence: TGTGCCAGCAGCTCAAACAGGGATGAGCAGTACTTC.